The 7 T cell receptor beta chains in this list originate from one sample, sequenced in a study of post-analysis software for immune sequencing data. Notes on the study in general: Among about 5 TRBV segments more frequent in patients than controls were TRBV5-6, TRBV5-1 and TRBV20-1.

Unique molecular identifiers were carried by the TCR beta cDNA libraries. TCRdb re-analysed the PCR reads in MiXCR, keeping a single row per CDR3 protein. The repertoire consists of 650,000 to 900,000 distinct CDR3 sequences, with about 43% occurring once and the leading ten covering approximately 5%. Their cognate antigens are unknown. Specimen: blood. These receptors were collected from a girl aged 10 to 17 with multiple sclerosis.

The genes are TRBV5-1 and TRBJ2-5, with D maybe TRBD2 (5 bases). Trimming stripped 4 bases from V and 5 bases from J, with 12 bases between. This CDR3 comprises 13 residues. Germline values: CDR1 SGHRS, CDR2 YFSETQ. DNA of the CDR3: TGCGCCAGCAGCCCCCGGAGGACGGAGACCCAGTACTTC. This encodes CASSPRRTETQYF.

This clonotype was seen at least ten times. V and J are TRBV24-1 and TRBJ1-2; D is uncertain. V was shortened by 9 bases and J by 2 bases, with 12 bases between the two germline ends. Germline V gene lookup returns CDR1 KGHDR and CDR2 SFDVKD. This CDR3 comprises 13 residues. The CDR3 DNA reads TGTGCCACCTCCCGGACGGTGAACTATGGCTACACCTTC. Translated: CATSRTVNYGYTF.

This rearrangement joins TRBV9 to TRBJ2-4; the match to TRBD2 covers 7 bases. The DNA end lines up better with TRBJ2-7; the J call may be wrong. CDR3 size: 15 residues. The germline V gene encodes CDR1 SGDLS and CDR2 YYNGEE. The CDR3 protein is CASSVESSGRLEQYF. CDR3 DNA sequence: TGTGCCAGCAGCGTAGAGTCTAGCGGTCGTCTCGAGCAGTACTTC.

This clonotype was seen only a few times. V and J are TRBV24-1 and TRBJ2-3; 7 bases align to TRBD1. J was trimmed by 4 bases and V by 2 bases; bases with no gene match: 11. Germline values: CDR1 KGHDR, CDR2 SFDVKD. CDR3 size: 17 residues. The CDR3: CATSDSPPGQSSDTQYF. CDR3 DNA sequence: TGTGCCACCAGTGATTCCCCCCCGGGACAGTCTTCAGATACGCAGTATTTT.

This clonotype is a singleton in its sample. The chain links TRBV12-3 or TRBV12-4 to TRBJ1-4; D not resolved. This CDR3 comprises 15 residues. V shed 1 base and J shed 7 bases, with 13 bases lying between them. The CDR3 region has the DNA TGTGCCAGCAGTTTAGATCCGGAGGGCGGTGAAAAACTGTTTTTT. Translation gives CASSLDPEGGEKLFF.

The J gene is TRBJ1-2, the V gene TRBV6-5; tentatively, D is TRBD1 (6 bases). V was trimmed by 5 bases and J by 5 bases, leaving 15 bases between them. Germline V lookup: CDR1 MNHEY, CDR2 SVGAGI. The CDR3 has 14 residues. The CDR3 here is CASSPRTVEYGYTF. CDR3 bases: TGTGCCAGCAGTCCGAGGACAGTGGAGTATGGCTACACCTTC.

The chain employs TRBV28 and TRBJ2-7; 7 bases match TRBD1. J lost 6 bases, V lost 7 bases, and 15 bases had no gene match. Germline CDR1 reads MDHEN; CDR2 reads SYDVKM. The CDR3 covers 15 residues. CDR3 DNA: TGTGCCAGCACGGACTCCAGGGGGAGAATAGGCGAGCAGTACTTC. This gives the protein CASTDSRGRIGEQYF.